These 18 T cell receptor beta chains were sequenced from one sample in a study of somatic mutations in cytotoxic T cells in rheumatoid arthritis. Clones were read by immunoSEQ multiplex PCR, and TCRdb kept only the in-frame ones, dropping some. This sample has under 20,000 clones; 55% to 80% occur once, and the top ten carry 18%. The sequenced sample consisted of CD8+ T cells sorted from blood. The receptors derive from an adult with rheumatoid arthritis.

The gene calls are TRBV6-5 and TRBJ2-2; 11 bases match TRBD1. This CDR3 comprises 14 residues. The germline V gene encodes CDR1 MNHEY and CDR2 SVGAGI. V trimming: 11 bases; J trimming: 6 bases; junction bases outside the gene matches: 8. The CDR3 DNA reads as TGTGCCGCCGGGGGACAGGGGGTCCCCGGGGAGCTGTTTTTT. This codes for CAAGGQGVPGELFF.

The rearrangement uses TRBV19 and TRBJ1-5, with 8 positions matching TRBD1. CDR1 LNHDA and CDR2 SQIVND come from the germline V gene (reference sequence). With 3 bases clipped from V and 7 bases from J, the junction kept 5 bases outside the gene matches. This CDR3 region has 14 residues. CDR3 in amino acids: CASSIGPGGQPQHF. As DNA, the CDR3 is TGTGCCAGTAGTATTGGGCCAGGGGGCCAGCCCCAGCATTTT.

The chain carries TRBV27 and TRBJ2-1, with 10 bases lining up with TRBD2. CDR1 and CDR2 (germline): MNHEY, SMNVEV (reference sequence). Trimming took 2 bases from V and 3 from J; bases not matched to a gene: 7. The length of the CDR3 is 17 residues. The CDR3 DNA is TGTGCCAGCAGTTTAGCCGTAGCGGGGGGCTACTACAATGAGCAGTTCTTC. Encoded protein: CASSLAVAGGYYNEQFF.

J is TRBJ2-7 and V is TRBV28; 7 positions agree with TRBD2. Looked up from germline, CDR1 is MDHEN and CDR2 is SYDVKM. This CDR3 region has 12 residues. J was trimmed by 7 bases and V by 1 base; bases with no gene match: 1. CDR3 amino acids: CASSLYGREQYF. CDR3 DNA sequence: TGTGCCAGCAGTTTATACGGGAGGGAGCAGTACTTC.

This clone occurred a few times. The gene calls are TRBV5-1 and TRBJ1-6; 8 bases match TRBD1. Germline lookup yields CDR1 SGHRS and CDR2 YFSETQ. J gave up 13 bases and V 0 bases, and 9 bases lay outside the gene matches. The CDR3 contains 15 residues. CDR3 DNA: TGCGCCAGCAGCTTGGAGGACAGGGCAATTTCGCCCCTCCACTTT. Translated: CASSLEDRAISPLHF. The variable domain in full, with the rest retrieved from reference TRBV5-1 and TRBJ1-6, is KAGVTQTPRYLIKTRGQQVTLSCSPISGHRSVSWYQQTPGQGLQFLFEYFSETQRNKGNFPGRFSGRQFSNSRSEMNVSTLELGDSALYLCASSLEDRAISPLHFGNGTRLTVT.

V and J are TRBV27 and TRBJ1-6, with D possibly TRBD1 on 5 matching bases. V lost 4 bases to trimming and J lost 5 bases, with 12 bases between them. Per germline, CDR1 MNHEY and CDR2 SMNVEV (reference sequence). CDR3 size: 15 residues. The DNA of the CDR3 is TGTGCCAGCAGTTACGGGGGGGGAAATAATTCACCCCTCCACTTT. Translated: CASSYGGGNNSPLHF.

The chain couples TRBV23-1 to TRBJ2-7; the D is unclear. TRBV23-1 is flagged as an ORF with uncertain function. Trimming removed 3 bases at V and 3 bases at J, with 9 bases between. The CDR3 is made up of 13 amino acids. DNA of the CDR3: TGCGCCAGCAGTCAGCGGTCAAACTACGAGCAGTACTTC. This codes for CASSQRSNYEQYF.

This clone was counted a single time. This sequence joins TRBV4-3 and TRBJ2-1; D may be TRBD2 (7 bases). The germline CDR1 and CDR2 sequences are LGHNA and YSLEER. The germline V and J ends were trimmed by 5 bases and 9 bases, with 20 bases remaining between them. The CDR3 consists of 15 residues. CDR3 protein: CASSKARGAFIEQFF. The CDR3 DNA follows: TGCGCCAGCAGCAAGGCCCGGGGGGCGTTCATTGAGCAGTTCTTC.

This clone was seen a handful of times. This sequence joins TRBV7-8 and TRBJ2-1; maybe TRBD1 (7 bases). The ends were cut back, 10 bases at V and 1 base at J, with 14 bases in the middle. The CDR3 spans 14 residues. CDR1 and CDR2 from the germline V gene are SGHVS and FQNEAQ. This chain's CDR3 is CATQGEESYNEQFF. For the CDR3, the DNA is TGTGCCACCCAGGGGGAGGAATCCTACAATGAGCAGTTCTTC.

The rearrangement links TRBV12-2 to TRBJ2-2. TRBV12-2 is listed as a pseudogene. The CDR3 contains 16 residues. CDR3 region: CASRLSPYQDAGELFF. CDR3 DNA: TGTGCAAGTCGCTTGTCTCCCTACCAGGACGCCGGGGAGCTGTTTTTT.

The gene calls are TRBV2 and TRBJ2-7, with no clear D. CDR1 is SNHLY, CDR2 FYNNEI, per germline. With 2 bases removed from V and 6 bases from J, the gap between germline ends came to 14 bases. The CDR3 covers 14 residues. CDR3 protein: CASSENPSRFEQYF. The CDR3 DNA is TGTGCCAGCAGTGAAAACCCTTCCCGGTTCGAGCAGTACTTC.

The rearrangement joins TRBV19 to TRBJ1-4; D might be TRBD1 (5 bases). V lost 6 bases to trimming and J lost 0 bases, with 17 bases between them. The CDR3 has 17 amino acids. Germline V gene sequence: CDR1 LNHDA, CDR2 SQIVND (reference sequence). This CDR3 reads CASSPGALKATNEKLFF. CDR3 DNA sequence: TGTGCCAGTAGCCCCGGGGCATTAAAAGCAACTAATGAAAAACTGTTTTTT.

This clone was seen a handful of times. The rearrangement joins TRBV5-6 to TRBJ1-1; 9 positions agree with TRBD1. With V trimmed by 7 bases and J by 10 bases, 8 bases remained unmatched. Per germline, CDR1 SGHDT and CDR2 YYEEEE. CDR3 length equals 12 residues. CDR3 DNA: TGTGCCAGCGTGCTAAGGACAGGGGTAGCTTTCTTT. It encodes CASVLRTGVAFF.

This chain joins TRBV6-5 and TRBJ2-5, with D uncertain. Trimming cost V 6 bases and J 2 bases, with 10 bases left between them. CDR1 is MNHEY and CDR2 is SVGAGI in the germline V gene. The CDR3 is 13 amino acids. The CDR3 spells CASSLTSQETQYF. The CDR3 nucleotides read TGTGCCAGCAGCCTAACCTCTCAAGAGACCCAGTACTTC.

This clone was picked up a small number of times. The V gene is TRBV6-1, the J gene TRBJ1-1; TRBD1 is a possible D gene (5 bases). The ends were cut back, 2 bases at V and 1 base at J, with 11 bases in the middle. The length of the CDR3 is 15 residues. Germline V gene lookup returns CDR1 MNHNS and CDR2 SASEGT. CDR3 amino acids: CASSEMWGENTEAFF. The CDR3, as DNA: TGTGCCAGCAGTGAAATGTGGGGCGAGAACACTGAAGCTTTCTTT.

The genes are TRBV20-1 and TRBJ2-1; D is perhaps TRBD1 or TRBD2 (5 bases each). The ends were cut back, 6 bases at V and 7 bases at J, with 10 bases in the middle. The length of the CDR3 is 11 residues. In germline, CDR1 is DFQATT, CDR2 SNEGSKA (reference sequence). The CDR3 protein is CSADWGNEQFF. In nucleotides, the CDR3 is TGCAGTGCAGACTGGGGGAATGAGCAGTTCTTC.

This chain connects TRBV6-6 to TRBJ1-2; D is uncertain. From germline, CDR1 is MNHNY and CDR2 SVGAGI (reference sequence). CDR3 size: 13 residues. Between the trimmed V and J ends, which lost 0 bases and 4 bases, there was a span of 6 bases. The CDR3 here is CASSYSQTYGYTF. In DNA, the CDR3 is TGTGCCAGCAGTTACTCCCAGACCTATGGCTACACCTTC.

This clone was detected only a few times. This chain uses TRBV18 with TRBJ1-3; D is unclear. The CDR3 has 14 amino acids. Trimming cost V 8 bases and J 0 bases, with 11 bases left between them. Looked up from germline, CDR1 is KGHSH and CDR2 is LQKENI. CDR3 in amino acids: CASSLSDSGNTIYF. CDR3 nucleotides: TGTGCCAGCAGCCTAAGTGACTCTGGAAACACCATATATTTT. The variable domain in full, with the rest retrieved from reference TRBV18 and TRBJ1-3, is NAGVMQNPRHLVRRRGQEARLRCSPMKGHSHVYWYRQLPEEGLKFMVYLQKENIIDESGMPKERFSAEFPKEGPSILRIQQVVRGDSAAYFCASSLSDSGNTIYFGEGSWLTVV.